One and the same sample provided the 11 T cell receptor beta chains below, sequenced in a study of human thymus T cells. Produced via immunoSEQ multiplex PCR; TCRdb's table is partial and in-frame only. The sample includes 54,000 or so clones, nearly 95% seen only once; the top ten take approximately 6%. Sequenced: blood. The receptors were sampled from a boy under two years old with a congenital heart defect but otherwise immunologically healthy.

The chain has TRBV7-9 and TRBJ2-5, with a weak D call TRBD1 (6 bases). The CDR3 consists of 15 residues. V lost 4 bases and J 2 bases, leaving 14 bases between the germline ends. Per germline, CDR1 SEHNR and CDR2 FQNEAQ (reference sequence). The CDR3, as DNA: TGTGCCAGCAGCTCCACAGGGAGAGGTCAAGAGACCCAGTACTTC. Protein product: CASSSTGRGQETQYF.

The rearrangement joins TRBV29-1 to TRBJ2-3; D ambiguous. Between the trimmed V and J ends, which lost 5 bases and 1 base, there was a span of 7 bases. Germline CDR1 is SQVTM and CDR2 is ANQGSEA. The CDR3 extends over 12 amino acids. The CDR3 region is CSVSGGTDTQYF. The DNA for the CDR3 is TGCAGCGTTTCTGGGGGCACAGATACGCAGTATTTT.

The chain uses TRBV5-4 and TRBJ1-4; D uncertain. Germline V gene data show CDR1 as SGHNT and CDR2 as YYREEE (reference sequence). The CDR3 length is 14 residues. Trimming pared 4 bases from V and 6 bases from J, leaving 13 bases between. The DNA of the CDR3 is TGTGCCAGCAGCCATATCGCAGGCGATGAAAAACTGTTTTTT. It specifies CASSHIAGDEKLFF.

This chain joins TRBV4-3 and TRBJ1-2, with 7 nucleotides matching TRBD1. With V trimmed by 1 base and J by 8 bases, 10 bases remained unmatched. This CDR3 is 15 amino acids long. Germline-derived CDR1 and CDR2 are LGHNA and YSLEER. This CDR3 is CASSQGQTGVRGYTF. DNA for the CDR3: TGCGCCAGCAGCCAAGGTCAAACAGGGGTCAGAGGCTACACCTTC.

V is TRBV7-8 and J is TRBJ1-2; D might be TRBD1 (6 bases). V dropped 5 bases and J dropped 6 bases, with 7 bases sitting between them. The length of the CDR3 is 11 residues. CDR1 is SGHVS and CDR2 is FQNEAQ in the germline V gene. CDR3 sequence reads: CASSNRDGYTF. The CDR3 DNA reads TGTGCCAGCAGCAACAGGGATGGCTACACCTTC. Complete variable domain (other parts from reference TRBV7-8 and TRBJ1-2): GAGVSQSPRYKVAKRGQDVALRCDPISGHVSLFWYQQALGQGPEFLTYFQNEAQLDKSGLPSDRFFAERPEGSVSTLKIQRTQQEDSAVYLCASSNRDGYTFGSGTRLTVV.

The genes are TRBV4-2 and TRBJ2-2, with D perhaps matching TRBD1 (5 bases). V lost 3 bases, J lost 4 bases, and 12 bases lay in between. Germline-derived CDR1 and CDR2 are LGHNA and YNFKEQ. This CDR3 is built from 15 residues. The CDR3 nucleotides are TGTGCCAGCAGCCACCCCCTACAGGTCACCGGGGAGCTGTTTTTT. This encodes CASSHPLQVTGELFF.

As regards this clone: Mismatch with germline at one junction end may stem from a read error. V and J are TRBV27 and TRBJ2-7, with 8 nucleotides matching TRBD1. The CDR3 has 13 amino acids. Germline assignment: CDR1 MNHEY and CDR2 SMNVEV (reference sequence). Here the CDR3 reads CASSLSLRQGIHF. CDR3 DNA: TGTGCCAGCAGTTTATCCCTTAGACAGGGGATCCACTTC.

V usage is TRBV6-5 and J usage is TRBJ2-2; D remains unclear. CDR3 length equals 15 residues. Germline lookup yields CDR1 MNHEY and CDR2 SVGAGI. Trimming removed 0 bases from V and 5 bases from J, with 10 bases in between. In DNA form, the CDR3 reads TGTGCCAGCAGTTACTCAGGGTTGTCGACCGGGGAGCTGTTTTTT. Its translation is CASSYSGLSTGELFF.

This clone appeared a single time. V is TRBV19 and J is TRBJ1-1; D unresolved. The V end lost 1 base, the J end lost 5 bases, and 8 bases lay between the germline ends. CDR3 length equals 13 residues. The germline V gene has CDR1 LNHDA and CDR2 SQIVND (reference sequence). The CDR3 reads CASSIVGFTEAFF. The CDR3 coding sequence is TGTGCCAGTAGTATAGTCGGGTTTACTGAAGCTTTCTTT.

The chain combines TRBV13 with TRBJ2-7; the D is unclear. This CDR3 is 13 amino acids long. With 0 bases removed from V and 0 bases from J, the gap between germline ends came to 3 bases. Per the germline V gene, CDR1 is PRHDT and CDR2 is FYEKMQ (reference sequence). The CDR3 loop reads CASSLGSSYEQYF. The CDR3 DNA reads TGTGCCAGCAGCTTAGGGAGCTCCTACGAGCAGTACTTC.

The CDR3 DNA is TGTGCCAGTAGTATCGCCGGGAGGGAGACCCAGTACTTC. It encodes CASSIAGRETQYF. The chain uses TRBV19 and TRBJ2-5; 7 nucleotides match TRBD2. Germline loops: CDR1 LNHDA, CDR2 SQIVND (reference sequence). V shed 3 bases, J shed 5 bases, and the junction held 3 bases outside the gene matches. The CDR3 loop spans 13 amino acids.